Sequencing of this T cell receptor beta chain was carried out in a study of T cell clonality in common variable immunodeficiency. Sequencing input was equivalent genomic DNA from CVID and controls. Some clones are missing from TCRdb's copy, which holds only in-frame ones; the method was immunoSEQ multiplex PCR. The sample gives about 42,000 clones, none seen only once, and the top ten clones hold 1.3% to 1.5%. Study conclusions and caveats: Authors noted CVID clonality's cause needs subpopulation repertoire sequencing. Shared TCRbeta clones were fewer between CVID subjects than controls. Compared with healthy controls, CVID subjects showed increased TCRbeta clonality, mostly in about a third.

There are many counts of this clone. No antigen is known for it. The read gets to within 3 residues of the CDR3 end, and the germline J gene fills in the rest. Germline V gene sequence: CDR1 LNHDA, CDR2 SQIVND (reference sequence). V was clipped by 1 base and J by 7 bases, with 10 bases between them. The CDR3 loop spans 13 amino acids. The chain employs TRBV19 and TRBJ2-5, with D possibly being TRBD2 (5 bases). Sequencing input: peripheral blood mononuclear cells. The TCR was taken from a person aged 18 to 70 in good health. The CDR3 spells CASSIGGSGTQYF. CDR3 DNA (partial): TGTGCCAGTAGTATAGGAGGGTCTGGGACC. Complete variable domain (other parts from reference TRBV19 and TRBJ2-5): DGGITQSPKYLFRKEGQNVTLSCEQNLNHDAMYWYRQDPGQGLRLIYYSQIVNDFQKGDIAEGYSVSREKKESFPLTVTSAQKNPTAFYLCASSIGGSGTQYFGPGTRLLVL.